A selection of T cell receptor beta chains follows, all from one sample in a study of early T cells in non-severe SARS-CoV-2 infection. TCRdb fed the 5' RACE reads into MiXCR, producing one record per CDR3 protein. The repertoire has around 70,000 distinct CDR3 sequences, roughly a sixth of them found once; the top ten carry roughly 12%. Sequencing input: whole blood. The source of these receptors is an adult who was a healthcare worker with PCR-confirmed SARS-CoV-2 infection or an uninfected control (not recorded which). CDR3s include the opening cysteine and the closing phenylalanine or tryptophan. Fields, in order: CDR3 protein, CDR3 DNA, CDR3 length, V gene, clone size, D gene, J gene. A D gene is named only where the DNA matches it firmly. Size tells how often a clone was seen (once, few, many) or the class of an expanded clone, and some rows leave it out.

CDR3 protein: CASSLGGGSYEQYF
CDR3 DNA: TGTGCCAGCAGCTTGGGTGGCGGCTCCTACGAGCAGTACTTC
CDR3 length: 14
V gene: TRBV7-6
clone size: few
D gene: NA
J gene: TRBJ2-7

CDR3 protein: CASSETSGEPYNEQFF
CDR3 DNA: TGTGCTAGCAGCGAGACTAGCGGGGAACCCTACAATGAGCAGTTCTTC
CDR3 length: 16
V gene: TRBV7-7
clone size: NA
D gene: TRBD2
J gene: TRBJ2-1

CDR3 protein: CASSSRQADSPLHF
CDR3 DNA: TGTGCCAGCAGCTCCCGACAGGCGGATTCACCCCTCCACTTT
CDR3 length: 14
V gene: TRBV5-5
clone size: many
D gene: NA
J gene: TRBJ1-6

CDR3 protein: CASGTEGANQPQHF
CDR3 DNA: TGTGCCAGCGGGACAGAGGGCGCGAATCAGCCCCAGCATTTT
CDR3 length: 14
V gene: TRBV27
clone size: few
D gene: TRBD1
J gene: TRBJ1-5

CDR3 protein: CASSPGPSNQPQHF
CDR3 DNA: TGTGCCAGCAGCCCCGGGCCGAGCAATCAGCCCCAGCATTTT
CDR3 length: 14
V gene: TRBV12-3/TRBV12-4
clone size: NA
D gene: NA
J gene: TRBJ1-5

CDR3 protein: CASSEGGKGYTF
CDR3 DNA: TGTGCCAGCAGTGAGGGAGGGAAAGGCTACACCTTC
CDR3 length: 12
V gene: TRBV25-1
clone size: many
D gene: NA
J gene: TRBJ1-2

CDR3 protein: CASSLGREGTGELFF
CDR3 DNA: TGTGCTAGCAGCTTAGGACGGGAGGGCACCGGGGAGCTGTTTTTT
CDR3 length: 15
V gene: TRBV7-7
clone size: NA
D gene: TRBD2
J gene: TRBJ2-2

CDR3 protein: CASSLVASGGYTF
CDR3 DNA: TGTGCCAGCAGCTTGGTCGCAAGCGGTGGCTACACCTTC
CDR3 length: 13
V gene: TRBV5-4
clone size: few
D gene: NA
J gene: TRBJ1-2

CDR3 protein: CASTLLEYNEQFF
CDR3 DNA: TGTGCCAGCACCCTTCTAGAGTACAATGAGCAGTTCTTC
CDR3 length: 13
V gene: TRBV6-6
clone size: few
D gene: NA
J gene: TRBJ2-1

CDR3 protein: CASSFNPAGGPEQYF
CDR3 DNA: TGTGCCAGCAGTTTTAATCCGGCAGGGGGTCCCGAGCAGTACTTC
CDR3 length: 15
V gene: TRBV27
clone size: NA
D gene: TRBD1
J gene: TRBJ2-7

CDR3 protein: CASSVGLAGVYTQYF
CDR3 DNA: TGTGCCAGCAGTGTCGGACTAGCGGGAGTTTATACGCAGTATTTT
CDR3 length: 15
V gene: TRBV12-3/TRBV12-4
clone size: many
D gene: TRBD2
J gene: TRBJ2-3

CDR3 protein: CSARDGNIGLYGYTF
CDR3 DNA: TGCAGTGCTAGAGATGGGAACATAGGACTCTATGGCTACACCTTC
CDR3 length: 15
V gene: TRBV20-1
clone size: NA
D gene: NA
J gene: TRBJ1-2

CDR3 protein: CANTGSNEQYF
CDR3 DNA: TGTGCCAATACAGGGAGCAACGAGCAGTACTTC
CDR3 length: 11
V gene: TRBV2
clone size: NA
D gene: NA
J gene: TRBJ2-7

CDR3 protein: CSARKRLMYEQYF
CDR3 DNA: TGCAGTGCTAGAAAGCGCCTTATGTACGAGCAGTACTTC
CDR3 length: 13
V gene: TRBV20-1
clone size: NA
D gene: NA
J gene: TRBJ2-7

CDR3 protein: CASSQDIVPAGYGYTF
CDR3 DNA: TGTGCCAGCAGCCAAGATATAGTCCCAGCTGGGTATGGCTACACCTTC
CDR3 length: 16
V gene: TRBV14
clone size: few
D gene: NA
J gene: TRBJ1-2

CDR3 protein: CASSPQGLDNEQFF
CDR3 DNA: TGTGCCAGCAGCCCACAGGGGTTGGACAATGAGCAGTTCTTC
CDR3 length: 14
V gene: TRBV11-2
clone size: NA
D gene: TRBD1
J gene: TRBJ2-1

CDR3 protein: CASSFGLAGASNLHEQYF
CDR3 DNA: TGCGCCAGCAGCTTCGGGCTAGCGGGGGCTTCAAACCTCCACGAGCAGTACTTC
CDR3 length: 18
V gene: TRBV5-1
clone size: few
D gene: TRBD2
J gene: TRBJ2-7

CDR3 protein: CASSSDLYF
CDR3 DNA: TGTGCCAGCAGCTCTGACCTATACTTC
CDR3 length: 9
V gene: TRBV7-9
clone size: once
D gene: NA
J gene: TRBJ2-7

CDR3 protein: CSVTPVKETQYF
CDR3 DNA: TGCAGCGTAACCCCGGTAAAAGAGACCCAGTACTTC
CDR3 length: 12
V gene: TRBV29-1
clone size: few
D gene: NA
J gene: TRBJ2-5

CDR3 protein: CASSVGQDNEKLFF
CDR3 DNA: TGTGCCAGCAGCGTAGGACAGGATAATGAAAAACTGTTTTTT
CDR3 length: 14
V gene: TRBV9
clone size: few
D gene: NA
J gene: TRBJ1-4

CDR3 protein: CASSLSRQNTGELFF
CDR3 DNA: TGTGCTAGCAGCTTATCGCGACAGAACACCGGGGAGCTGTTTTTT
CDR3 length: 15
V gene: TRBV7-7
clone size: NA
D gene: NA
J gene: TRBJ2-2

CDR3 protein: CASSQQTDFRDNEQFF
CDR3 DNA: TGCGCCAGCAGCCAGCAGACGGACTTTCGAGACAATGAGCAGTTCTTC
CDR3 length: 16
V gene: TRBV4-3
clone size: NA
D gene: NA
J gene: TRBJ2-1

CDR3 protein: CASSESSRYEQYF
CDR3 DNA: TGTGCCAGCAGTGAATCCAGCAGATACGAGCAGTACTTC
CDR3 length: 13
V gene: TRBV6-1
clone size: NA
D gene: NA
J gene: TRBJ2-7

CDR3 protein: CASSLPLGPSNNEQFF
CDR3 DNA: TGTGCCAGCAGTCTCCCCTTGGGGCCCAGTAACAATGAGCAGTTCTTC
CDR3 length: 16
V gene: TRBV25-1
clone size: NA
D gene: NA
J gene: TRBJ2-1

CDR3 protein: CAWSVLGQNKQQFF
CDR3 DNA: TGTGCCTGGAGTGTACTCGGACAGAATAAACAGCAGTTCTTC
CDR3 length: 14
V gene: TRBV30
clone size: NA
D gene: NA
J gene: TRBJ2-1

CDR3 protein: CASSEWPGGETQYF
CDR3 DNA: TGTGCCAGCAGTGAATGGCCAGGGGGGGAGACCCAGTACTTC
CDR3 length: 14
V gene: TRBV25-1
clone size: NA
D gene: NA
J gene: TRBJ2-5

CDR3 protein: CASMADRVTSSYNSPLHF
CDR3 DNA: TGTGCCAGCATGGCGGACAGGGTGACTAGCTCCTATAATTCACCCCTCCACTTT
CDR3 length: 18
V gene: TRBV2
clone size: few
D gene: TRBD1
J gene: TRBJ1-6

CDR3 protein: CASSPSRLAGVGETQYF
CDR3 DNA: TGTGCCAGCTCACCCTCCAGACTAGCGGGAGTCGGGGAGACCCAGTACTTC
CDR3 length: 17
V gene: TRBV18
clone size: NA
D gene: TRBD2
J gene: TRBJ2-5

CDR3 protein: CASSLTGQRNSPLHF
CDR3 DNA: TGTGCCAGCAGCCTAACAGGGCAGAGGAATTCACCCCTCCACTTT
CDR3 length: 15
V gene: TRBV5-4
clone size: NA
D gene: NA
J gene: TRBJ1-6

CDR3 protein: CASSQGGPANEAFF
CDR3 DNA: TGTGCCAGCAGCCAAGGGGGGCCGGCCAATGAAGCTTTCTTT
CDR3 length: 14
V gene: TRBV3-1
clone size: many
D gene: NA
J gene: TRBJ1-1